The subject of this entry is one T cell receptor (beta chain). This sample was included in a study of shared clonotypes between healthy human individuals. The V end lost 3 bases, the J end lost 7 bases, and 10 bases lay between the germline ends. CDR1 is SGHTA, CDR2 FQGNSA, per germline. The CDR3 runs 13 residues. Assay: immunoSEQ multiplex PCR; the TCRdb copy retains only in-frame clones and omits some. The sample lists some 2.1 million clones, 85% to 95% seen once, with more than 0.1% in the top ten. The material sequenced was naive CD4+ T cells sorted from blood. Subset denoted: CD45RA+ positively selected. The receptor's source is a man aged 18 to 30 in good health. The chain joins TRBV7-2 to TRBJ2-1; D might be TRBD2 (6 bases). The CDR3 loop reads CASSFGGKNEQFF. The DNA of the CDR3 is TGTGCCAGCAGCTTCGGCGGGAAGAATGAGCAGTTCTTC.